This record covers a single T cell receptor beta chain. The PCR made use of 60 Vbeta and 13 Jbeta primers. Assay: immunoSEQ multiplex PCR; the TCRdb copy retains only in-frame clones and omits some. There are around 70,000 clones in the sample, with approximately 1.6% held by the top ten. In germline, CDR1 is LNHDA, CDR2 SQIVND (reference sequence). The CDR3 totals 19 residues. The V and J ends lost 1 base and 0 bases respectively, with 22 bases between them. This specimen comes from a study of cytomegalovirus exposure and HLA in healthy donors. The sequencing sample was made of PBMCs. The chain joins TRBV19 to TRBJ2-7, with unresolved D. The source is a woman aged 25 to 39 in good health and CMV-seronegative. The CDR3 DNA follows: TGTGCCAGTAGTATAGTACCCCCCGATGGGCAGGATCACTCCTACGAGCAGTACTTC. Its protein is CASSIVPPDGQDHSYEQYF.